This T cell receptor (beta chain) is drawn from a study of cytomegalovirus exposure and HLA in healthy donors. This clone was found a few times. The PCR made use of 60 Vbeta and 13 Jbeta primers. The assay was immunoSEQ multiplex PCR, and TCRdb's table has in-frame clones only and misses some. The table lists 85,000 to 120,000 clones, around 80% of them singletons, with 5% to 7% in the top ten. CDR1 is SGDLS and CDR2 is YYNGEE in the germline V gene. Trimming took 3 bases from V and 8 from J; bases not matched to a gene: 6. CDR3 length equals 13 residues. The chain has TRBV9 and TRBJ1-2; 8 bases are a match to TRBD1. The TCR originated in a woman aged 45 to 65 in good health and CMV-seropositive. Sequencing used PBMCs. The CDR3 region is CASSGDRNGGYTF. CDR3 DNA: TGTGCCAGCAGCGGGGACAGGAATGGGGGCTACACCTTC.